The present entry profiles one T cell receptor beta chain with its context. The method was immunoSEQ multiplex PCR; TCRdb's version includes in-frame clones alone and lacks a portion of them. The sample carries about 610,000 clones, roughly 90% recorded once. This sample is drawn from a study of shared T cell receptors in the human thymus. The sample was also linked to a second study, of human thymus T cells. Per that paper: The thymus was resected at corrective cardiac surgery. Related research described thymic repertoires that were highly overlapping among unrelated individuals.

This receptor was identified in a boy in the first two years of life with a congenital heart defect. Material: thymocytes.

CDR3 sequence reads: CASSLRPAPLTGEQFF. The DNA for the CDR3 is TGTGCCAGCAGCTTAAGACCAGCGCCCCTTACAGGTGAGCAGTTCTTC. The chain carries TRBV7-9 and TRBJ2-1; tentative D call: TRBD1 (5 bases). The CDR3 loop spans 16 amino acids. V was shortened by 2 bases and J by 9 bases, with 20 bases between the two germline ends. CDR1 is SEHNR and CDR2 is FQNEAQ in the germline V gene (reference sequence).